The rows below give T cell receptor beta chains drawn from one sample of a study of blood T cell repertoires in COVID-19. TCRdb's table, derived via immunoSEQ multiplex PCR, lists solely in-frame clones and lacks some. The sample holds around 250,000 clones, approximately 80% seen once. Sequenced: PBMCs or T cells enriched from blood (not recorded which). The source of these receptors is a man between 40 and 49 years old who had recovered from COVID-19. Each CDR3 is given with its conserved first and last residue. Each record gives: D gene, J gene, CDR3 length, V gene, clone size, CDR3 DNA, CDR3 protein. The D gene is left open where the match is weak. Clone size is shown for a subset of rows, as once, few, many or a class of expanded clone.

D gene: .; J gene: TRBJ1-4; CDR3 length: 18; V gene: TRBV4-1; clone size: .; CDR3 DNA: TGCGCCAGCAGCCAAGACGGGCCCGGACAAAGTACTAATGAAAAACTGTTTTTT; CDR3 protein: CASSQDGPGQSTNEKLFF
D gene: .; J gene: TRBJ2-1; CDR3 length: 16; V gene: TRBV3-1/TRBV3-2; clone size: many; CDR3 DNA: TGTGCCAGCAGCCCCCGAACAGCTAACTCCTACAATGAGCAGTTCTTC; CDR3 protein: CASSPRTANSYNEQFF
D gene: .; J gene: TRBJ1-5; CDR3 length: 13; V gene: TRBV7-6; clone size: .; CDR3 DNA: TGTGCCAGCAGCTCCTCACCGGAGCAACCTCAGCATTTT; CDR3 protein: CASSSSPEQPQHF
D gene: TRBD1; J gene: TRBJ1-5; CDR3 length: 18; V gene: TRBV2; clone size: .; CDR3 DNA: TGTGCCAGCAGTGAACTGGGACAGGGGGGGATAGGGGTGCAGCCCCAGCATTTT; CDR3 protein: CASSELGQGGIGVQPQHF
D gene: TRBD1; J gene: TRBJ2-2; CDR3 length: 17; V gene: TRBV19; clone size: .; CDR3 DNA: TGTGCCAAATCCGCAATGGATTGGGACAGGGGAAGCCGGGAGCTGTTTTTT; CDR3 protein: CAKSAMDWDRGSRELFF
D gene: .; J gene: TRBJ2-3; CDR3 length: 14; V gene: TRBV19; clone size: .; CDR3 DNA: TGTGCCAGTAGTATACAGCAACAGGAGGGTACGCAGTATTTT; CDR3 protein: CASSIQQQEGTQYF
D gene: .; J gene: TRBJ1-4; CDR3 length: 16; V gene: TRBV24-1; clone size: few; CDR3 DNA: TGTGCCACCAGTGACCTCACGACAGAAACTAATGAAAAACTGTTTTTT; CDR3 protein: CATSDLTTETNEKLFF
D gene: .; J gene: TRBJ2-1; CDR3 length: 16; V gene: TRBV2; clone size: .; CDR3 DNA: TGTGCCAGCAGTGACCTACTACCGAGCTCCTACAATGAGCAGTTCTTC; CDR3 protein: CASSDLLPSSYNEQFF
D gene: .; J gene: TRBJ2-2; CDR3 length: 14; V gene: TRBV7-9; clone size: once; CDR3 DNA: TGTGCCAGCAGCTTAAGAGCGCCCACCGGGGAGCTGTTTTTT; CDR3 protein: CASSLRAPTGELFF
D gene: TRBD2; J gene: TRBJ2-1; CDR3 length: 14; V gene: TRBV2; clone size: .; CDR3 DNA: TGTGCCAGCAGTCGGCTAGCGGGACCCAATGAGCAGTTCTTC; CDR3 protein: CASSRLAGPNEQFF
D gene: TRBD1; J gene: TRBJ1-5; CDR3 length: 13; V gene: TRBV28; clone size: .; CDR3 DNA: TGTGCCAGCAGGGGACAGGGGGGTCAGCCCCAGCATTTT; CDR3 protein: CASRGQGGQPQHF
D gene: .; J gene: TRBJ1-2; CDR3 length: 13; V gene: TRBV12-3/TRBV12-4; clone size: .; CDR3 DNA: TGTGCCAGCAGTTTACAGGTTGGCTATGGCTACACCTTC; CDR3 protein: CASSLQVGYGYTF
D gene: TRBD1; J gene: TRBJ1-1; CDR3 length: 15; V gene: TRBV9; clone size: .; CDR3 DNA: TGTGCCAGCAGCGTAGAGGAGGGGGCAGGTTCTGGAGCTTTCTTT; CDR3 protein: CASSVEEGAGSGAFF
D gene: TRBD1; J gene: TRBJ2-3; CDR3 length: 14; V gene: TRBV19; clone size: .; CDR3 DNA: TGTGCCAGTAGTATAGGACAGGGGGCAGATACGCAGTATTTT; CDR3 protein: CASSIGQGADTQYF
D gene: .; J gene: TRBJ1-5; CDR3 length: 13; V gene: TRBV30; clone size: .; CDR3 DNA: TGTGCCTGGAGTCGGGAGGGCAATCAGCCCCAGCATTTT; CDR3 protein: CAWSREGNQPQHF
D gene: .; J gene: TRBJ2-5; CDR3 length: 13; V gene: TRBV20-1; clone size: .; CDR3 DNA: TGCAGTGCTAGTGGTTTAGAACAAGAGACCCAGTACTTC; CDR3 protein: CSASGLEQETQYF
D gene: TRBD1; J gene: TRBJ1-2; CDR3 length: 16; V gene: TRBV7-3; clone size: .; CDR3 DNA: TGTGCCAGCAGCCTAACGGGCCCCGGGACAGGGGGTCGCTACACCTTC; CDR3 protein: CASSLTGPGTGGRYTF
D gene: .; J gene: TRBJ1-1; CDR3 length: 14; V gene: TRBV27; clone size: .; CDR3 DNA: TGTGCCAGCAGTTTCGCCTCACAGAACACTGAAGCTTTCTTT; CDR3 protein: CASSFASQNTEAFF
D gene: TRBD1; J gene: TRBJ1-1; CDR3 length: 15; V gene: TRBV28; clone size: .; CDR3 DNA: TGTGCCAGCAGCGCCGTCAACAGGGGAAGGGTGGGAGCTTTCTTT; CDR3 protein: CASSAVNRGRVGAFF
D gene: TRBD2; J gene: TRBJ2-2; CDR3 length: 15; V gene: TRBV7-6; clone size: .; CDR3 DNA: TGTGCCAGCAGCCTCGTAGCGGGAGGGGCGGGGGAGCTGTTTTTT; CDR3 protein: CASSLVAGGAGELFF
D gene: .; J gene: TRBJ1-2; CDR3 length: 12; V gene: TRBV4-1; clone size: .; CDR3 DNA: TGCGCCAGCAGCCAAACAGCCCTTGGCTACACCTTC; CDR3 protein: CASSQTALGYTF
D gene: TRBD1; J gene: TRBJ1-2; CDR3 length: 14; V gene: TRBV11-2; clone size: few; CDR3 DNA: TGTGCCAGCAGCTCGCACACAGGGGGCGCGGGCTACACCTTC; CDR3 protein: CASSSHTGGAGYTF
D gene: .; J gene: TRBJ1-5; CDR3 length: 14; V gene: TRBV19; clone size: .; CDR3 DNA: TGTGCCAGTACCAGGGACATTCGGAATCAGCCCCAGCATTTT; CDR3 protein: CASTRDIRNQPQHF
D gene: .; J gene: TRBJ1-2; CDR3 length: 14; V gene: TRBV21-1; clone size: .; CDR3 DNA: TGTGCCAGCTCCTCAGGGACAGGGAAAGGCGGCTACACCTTC; CDR3 protein: CASSSGTGKGGYTF
D gene: TRBD2; J gene: TRBJ2-1; CDR3 length: 15; V gene: TRBV7-7; clone size: .; CDR3 DNA: TGTGCCAGCAGCCAACTAGCGGGAGTGCCCCATGAGCAGTTCTTC; CDR3 protein: CASSQLAGVPHEQFF
D gene: TRBD1; J gene: TRBJ2-5; CDR3 length: 16; V gene: TRBV2; clone size: .; CDR3 DNA: TGTGCCAGCAGTGAAAGGACAGGGGGCATGGGAGAGACCCAGTACTTC; CDR3 protein: CASSERTGGMGETQYF
D gene: TRBD1; J gene: TRBJ1-1; CDR3 length: 14; V gene: TRBV5-4; clone size: .; CDR3 DNA: TGTGCCAGCTCTCCGAGGACAGGGTCGAATGAAGCTTTCTTT; CDR3 protein: CASSPRTGSNEAFF
D gene: .; J gene: TRBJ2-3; CDR3 length: 13; V gene: TRBV5-4; clone size: .; CDR3 DNA: TGTGCCAGCAGCCTCAGGGGCACAGATACGCAGTATTTT; CDR3 protein: CASSLRGTDTQYF